This T cell receptor beta chain was captured by sequencing in a study of radiotherapy plus CTLA-4 blockade in lung cancer. Those with chemo-refractory metastatic non-small-cell lung cancer were treated with focal radiation combined with CTLA-4 blockade using ipilimumab. The table came from immunoSEQ multiplex PCR; TCRdb's copy has only in-frame clones and leaves some out. The sample carries about 68,000 clones, around 80% recorded once. The CDR3 is 14 residues long. CDR1 and CDR2 (germline): SGHTA, FQGNSA. The V and J ends lost 4 bases and 5 bases respectively, with 12 bases between them. The TCR originated in a human donor with non-small cell lung cancer who had a complete response to radiotherapy plus ipilimumab. Source: peripheral blood, taken from a patient treated with radiotherapy plus ipilimumab. This rearrangement joins TRBV7-2 to TRBJ2-1; D not resolved. The CDR3 sequence: CASSSWAGDNEQFF. DNA for the CDR3: TGTGCCAGCAGCTCCTGGGCCGGAGACAATGAGCAGTTCTTC.